Listed below are T cell receptor beta chains from one sample, sequenced in a study of human T cells and chemical hapten exposure. One entry per CDR3 protein results from TCRdb running MiXCR on the RACE reads. The table lists tens of thousands of distinct CDR3 sequences, about 11% of them singletons. Sequences were derived from whole blood, sampled in connection with sensitization to the hapten diphenylcyclopropenone (DPC). These receptors all come from a middle-aged woman with alopecia areata. Some clones in this sample may be carry-over from other donors' samples. The CDR3 runs from the conserved cysteine through the conserved F or W. D genes are given only for firm matches. Clone size is stated in some rows and not others, as once, few, many or a class when expanded.

. | 12 | TRBJ1-1 | TRBV30 | . | TGTGCCTGGAGTGTATCAAGCACTGAAGCTTTCTTT | CAWSVSSTEAFF
many | 14 | TRBJ2-7 | TRBV15 | . | TGTGCCACCAGCAGGGCGGGACAAAACTACGAGCAGTACTTC | CATSRAGQNYEQYF
many | 12 | TRBJ1-5 | TRBV12-3/TRBV12-4 | . | TGTGCCAGCAGTACCCCCCGGTCGCCCCAGCATTTT | CASSTPRSPQHF
. | 12 | TRBJ1-1 | TRBV7-2 | . | TGTGCCAGCAGCCCCTTGACCTCCGGAGCTTTCTTT | CASSPLTSGAFF
few | 15 | TRBJ2-2 | TRBV6-2/TRBV6-3 | TRBD2 | TGTGCCAGCACCCCTATAGCGGGGAACACCGGGGAGCTGTTTTTT | CASTPIAGNTGELFF
few | 15 | TRBJ2-2 | TRBV27 | . | TGTGCCAGCAGTTTATCGAGGGCAGGGCCCGGGGAGCTGTTTTTT | CASSLSRAGPGELFF
few | 13 | TRBJ2-1 | TRBV18 | TRBD2 | TGTGCCAGCTCACCACCTAGCGGGGTGGAGCAGTTCTTC | CASSPPSGVEQFF
few | 15 | TRBJ2-1 | TRBV20-1 | . | TGCAGTGCCATCGTGGAGCCCGGCCCTTACAATGAGCAGTTCTTC | CSAIVEPGPYNEQFF
many | 17 | TRBJ2-1 | TRBV19 | . | TGTGCCAGTACCTTAACGCCGGGAGCCAGCTCCTACAATGAGCAGTTCTTC | CASTLTPGASSYNEQFF
many | 17 | TRBJ2-7 | TRBV12-3/TRBV12-4 | . | TGTGCCAGCAGTTCAGGATATGGCACCAGCACGGACTACGAGCAGTACTTC | CASSSGYGTSTDYEQYF
. | 14 | TRBJ1-4 | TRBV4-2 | . | TGTGCCAGCAGCCAAGTAGGGGCTGATGAAAAACTGTTTTTT | CASSQVGADEKLFF
few | 14 | TRBJ1-6 | TRBV20-1 | TRBD1 | TGCAGTGCTAGAGAGGAGACAGGGCTTATATCCCTCCACTTT | CSAREETGLISLHF
many | 14 | TRBJ2-1 | TRBV2 | . | TGTGCCAGCAAGTCGGAGGGGAATTACAATGAGCAGTTCTTC | CASKSEGNYNEQFF
. | 18 | TRBJ2-3 | TRBV6-5 | . | TGTGCCAGCAGTTACTCGAAACCGCCAAGACAATTGACAGATACGCAGTATTTT | CASSYSKPPRQLTDTQYF
many | 13 | TRBJ1-1 | TRBV19 | . | TGTGCCAGTAGTATATCGCCGAACACTGAAGCTTTCTTT | CASSISPNTEAFF
many | 14 | TRBJ2-7 | TRBV20-1 | TRBD2 | TGCAGTGCTAGCCTACGGACTAGCGTGGGCGAGCAGTACTTC | CSASLRTSVGEQYF
many | 13 | TRBJ1-1 | TRBV6-5 | . | TGTGCCAGCCCTGGGCTCTCGGGCACTGAAGCTTTCTTT | CASPGLSGTEAFF
many | 15 | TRBJ2-1 | TRBV4-1 | . | TGCGCCAGCAGCCAAACAGGGGGGGACTACAATGAGCAGTTCTTC | CASSQTGGDYNEQFF
many | 16 | TRBJ1-1 | TRBV20-1 | TRBD1 | TGCAGTGCTATCCGACAGGGGGCGGGGTACAGCACTGAAGCTTTCTTT | CSAIRQGAGYSTEAFF
many | 14 | TRBJ1-6 | TRBV12-3/TRBV12-4 | . | TGTGCCAGCAGGACGACAGGACGGGATTCACCCCTCCACTTT | CASRTTGRDSPLHF
many | 13 | TRBJ2-7 | TRBV2 | . | TGTGCCAGCAACGAACAGGGCTTGAACGAGCAGTACTTC | CASNEQGLNEQYF
. | 13 | TRBJ2-3 | TRBV20-1 | . | TGCAGTGCAACCGGGACCCCGAGTCCTACGCAGTATTTT | CSATGTPSPTQYF
many | 12 | TRBJ1-2 | TRBV6-4 | . | TGTGCCAGCAGTGACGGCTACTATGGCTACACCTTC | CASSDGYYGYTF
. | 15 | TRBJ2-7 | TRBV12-3/TRBV12-4 | TRBD2 | TGTGCCAGCAGTTTCCTAGCGGGAGTGAGGCACGAGCAGTACTTC | CASSFLAGVRHEQYF
few | 15 | TRBJ2-4 | TRBV5-1 | TRBD1 | TGCGCCAGCAGCTTGGGACAGGGTGACAAAAACATTCAGTACTTC | CASSLGQGDKNIQYF
few | 16 | TRBJ2-1 | TRBV7-2 | . | TGTGCCAGCAGCTTAGTTAACAGGGTCAACTACAATGAGCAGTTCTTC | CASSLVNRVNYNEQFF
many | 13 | TRBJ2-7 | TRBV20-1 | TRBD1 | TGCAGTGCCCGGGACAGGGTACCCTACGAGCAGTACTTC | CSARDRVPYEQYF
. | 18 | TRBJ2-2 | TRBV7-7 | . | TGTGCCAGCAGCCCAGTGGTGTCGTTATCTGCTGCGGCCGGGGAGCTGTTTTTT | CASSPVVSLSAAAGELFF
. | 12 | TRBJ2-7 | TRBV6-2/TRBV6-3 | . | TGTGCCAGCAGTTGGACCTTCTACGAGCAGTACTTC | CASSWTFYEQYF
many | 15 | TRBJ1-5 | TRBV30 | . | TGTGCCTGGAGTGTACAACAGGGAGGGAATCAGCCCCAGCATTTT | CAWSVQQGGNQPQHF
many | 15 | TRBJ1-3 | TRBV18 | . | TGTGCCAGCTCACCAATCAAGGACTCTGGAAACACCATATATTTT | CASSPIKDSGNTIYF
few | 16 | TRBJ2-6 | TRBV12-3/TRBV12-4 | . | TGTGCCAGCAGTTTCCTCCACTATTCTGGGGCCAACGTCCTGACTTTC | CASSFLHYSGANVLTF
few | 17 | TRBJ2-3 | TRBV5-1 | TRBD2 | TGCGCCAGCAGCTTGGTTCCTAGCGGGGTCAGCACAGATACGCAGTATTTT | CASSLVPSGVSTDTQYF
few | 13 | TRBJ2-2 | TRBV7-3 | . | TGTGCCAGCAGCCCCAGAGGCACCGGGGAGCTGTTTTTT | CASSPRGTGELFF
large | 15 | TRBJ2-1 | TRBV5-1 | TRBD1 | TGCGCCAGCAGCTCCCAGGGGGCGGGCCTTGGTGAGCAGTTCTTC | CASSSQGAGLGEQFF
. | 14 | TRBJ2-2 | TRBV11-2 | TRBD1 | TGTGCCAGCAGCTTCGGCAGGGGGACCGGGGAGCTGTTTTTT | CASSFGRGTGELFF
few | 13 | TRBJ1-1 | TRBV7-2 | . | TGTGCCAGCAGGAGGGACCAAAACACTGAAGCTTTCTTT | CASRRDQNTEAFF
. | 13 | TRBJ2-2 | TRBV27 | TRBD1 | TGTGCCAGCGGCCGGACAGGGTCCGGGGAGCTGTTTTTT | CASGRTGSGELFF
. | 12 | TRBJ2-1 | TRBV20-1 | . | TGCAGTGCTAGAGGCCCTACTAATGAGCAGTTCTTC | CSARGPTNEQFF
. | 15 | TRBJ2-3 | TRBV9 | TRBD2 | TGTGCCAGCGCCCGGACTAGCGGGGGAGCAGATACGCAGTATTTT | CASARTSGGADTQYF